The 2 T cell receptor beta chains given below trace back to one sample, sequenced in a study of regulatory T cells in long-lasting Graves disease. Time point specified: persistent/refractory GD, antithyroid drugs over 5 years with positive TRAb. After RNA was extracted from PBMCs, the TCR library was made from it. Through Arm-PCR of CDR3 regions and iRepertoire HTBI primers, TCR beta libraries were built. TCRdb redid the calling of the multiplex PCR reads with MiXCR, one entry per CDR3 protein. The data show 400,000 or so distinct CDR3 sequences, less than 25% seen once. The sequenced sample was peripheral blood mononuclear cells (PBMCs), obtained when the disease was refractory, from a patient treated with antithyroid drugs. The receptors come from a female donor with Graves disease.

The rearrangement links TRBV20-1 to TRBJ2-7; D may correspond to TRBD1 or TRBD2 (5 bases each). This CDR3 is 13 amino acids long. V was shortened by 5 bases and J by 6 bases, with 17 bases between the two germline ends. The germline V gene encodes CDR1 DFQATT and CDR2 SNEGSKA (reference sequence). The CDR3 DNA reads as TGCAGTGCTCCGATCCGCCGGGGCGCCGAGCAGTACTTC. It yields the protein CSAPIRRGAEQYF.

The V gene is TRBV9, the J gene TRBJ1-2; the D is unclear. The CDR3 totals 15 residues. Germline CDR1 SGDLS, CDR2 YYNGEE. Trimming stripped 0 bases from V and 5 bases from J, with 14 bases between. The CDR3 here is CASSVGSQSWYGYTF. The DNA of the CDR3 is TGTGCCAGCAGCGTAGGCTCCCAATCCTGGTATGGCTACACCTTC.